The rows below give T cell receptor beta chains drawn from one sample of a study of shared clonotypes between healthy human individuals. Some clones are missing from TCRdb's copy, which holds only in-frame ones; the method was immunoSEQ multiplex PCR. The table records millions of clones, under 95% of them present only once. Sample: naive CD8+ T cells from PBMCs. These receptors were taken from a man younger than 30 in good health. Some clones in this sample may be carry-over from other donors' samples. Both conserved end residues are part of each CDR3. Fields, in order: J gene, clone size, D gene, V gene, CDR3 protein, CDR3 DNA. A D gene is named only where the DNA matches it firmly. The size field is filled for only some rows; it gives once, few, many or a size class.

>TRBJ2-3|.|.|TRBV19
CASSTTGHTQYF
TGTGCCAGTAGTACCACGGGTCATACGCAGTATTTT
>TRBJ1-2|.|TRBD1|TRBV28
CASNSQGEGGYTF
TGTGCCAGCAATAGCCAGGGGGAGGGCGGCTACACCTTC
>TRBJ2-3|.|.|TRBV27
CASSLSRPDTQYF
TGTGCCAGCAGTTTGTCAAGGCCAGATACGCAGTATTTT
>TRBJ2-2|.|.|TRBV6-6
CASTQTGRNTGELFF
TGTGCCAGCACCCAGACGGGGAGGAACACCGGGGAGCTGTTTTTT
>TRBJ2-7|many|.|TRBV27
CASSLGYEQYF
TGTGCCAGCAGTTTAGGCTACGAGCAGTACTTC
>TRBJ1-2|.|.|TRBV10-3
CAISDTKLGAGDGYTF
TGTGCCATCAGTGATACTAAACTGGGGGCCGGGGATGGCTACACCTTC
>TRBJ2-5|.|.|TRBV28
CASSLGSSLEETQYF
TGTGCCAGCAGTTTAGGTAGTAGCCTAGAAGAGACCCAGTACTTC
>TRBJ2-5|.|TRBD2|TRBV11-2
CASSLEAGRKETQYF
TGTGCCAGCAGCTTAGAAGCGGGGAGGAAGGAGACCCAGTACTTC
>TRBJ2-1|.|.|TRBV6-4
CASSQYGSYNEQFF
TGTGCCAGCAGTCAGTACGGCTCCTACAATGAGCAGTTCTTC
>TRBJ2-2|.|.|TRBV28
CASSLSEAGELFF
TGTGCCAGCAGTTTATCTGAAGCCGGGGAGCTGTTTTTT
>TRBJ2-1|.|TRBD1|TRBV15
CATSSGQGAHNEQFF
TGTGCCACCAGCAGCGGGCAGGGGGCCCACAATGAGCAGTTCTTC
>TRBJ2-3|.|TRBD2|TRBV9
CASSRQINIAGDTDTQYF
TGTGCCAGCAGCAGGCAGATAAATATAGCGGGAGACACAGATACGCAGTATTTT
>TRBJ2-1|.|TRBD1|TRBV28
CASRPTGWAYNEQFF
TGTGCCAGCAGACCGACAGGGTGGGCCTACAATGAGCAGTTCTTC
>TRBJ2-3|.|TRBD1|TRBV10-2
CASSTTLGTGSDTQYF
TGCGCCAGCAGCACGACGCTCGGGACAGGGTCAGATACGCAGTATTTT
>TRBJ2-1|.|TRBD2|TRBV27
CASSVLAGGPSEQFF
TGTGCCAGCAGTGTACTAGCGGGAGGGCCGAGTGAGCAGTTCTTC
>TRBJ1-1|.|.|TRBV11-3
CASSLAQYTEAFF
TGTGCCAGCAGCTTAGCCCAGTACACTGAAGCTTTCTTT
>TRBJ2-1|.|TRBD1|TRBV5-1
CASSPGTGVNEQFF
TGCGCCAGCAGCCCGGGGACAGGGGTGAATGAGCAGTTCTTC
>TRBJ2-7|.|.|TRBV27
CASTSLLGIQRDEQYF
TGTGCCAGCACCTCGCTGCTCGGCATTCAAAGGGACGAGCAGTACTTC
>TRBJ1-1|once|TRBD1|TRBV4-1
CASSKETGALNTEAFF
TGCGCCAGCAGCAAAGAGACAGGGGCCTTGAACACTGAAGCTTTCTTT
>TRBJ2-2|.|.|TRBV4-1
CASSQGGGELFF
TGCGCCAGCAGCCAGGGCGGCGGGGAGCTGTTTTTT
>TRBJ1-2|.|TRBD1|TRBV15
CATSTGGADYGYTF
TGTGCCACCAGTACAGGGGGCGCGGACTATGGCTACACCTTC
>TRBJ1-4|.|.|TRBV4-3
CASSQESWGVNEKLFF
TGCGCCAGCAGCCAAGAAAGTTGGGGCGTTAATGAAAAACTGTTTTTT
>TRBJ2-7|.|.|TRBV4-3
CASSQGRVSYEQYF
TGCGCCAGCAGCCAGGGAAGAGTCTCCTACGAGCAGTACTTC
>TRBJ2-3|.|.|TRBV19
CASSIVALRDTQYF
TGTGCCAGTAGTATAGTCGCTCTTAGGGATACGCAGTATTTT
>TRBJ2-1|.|TRBD2|TRBV5-1
CASSLWASGDNEQFF
TGCGCCAGCAGCTTGTGGGCTAGCGGTGACAATGAGCAGTTCTTC
>TRBJ2-7|.|.|TRBV19
CASSIAGGYEQYF
TGTGCCAGTAGTATAGCCGGGGGTTACGAGCAGTACTTC
>TRBJ2-3|.|TRBD1|TRBV7-9
CASSAGTGEADTQYF
TGTGCCAGCAGCGCGGGGACAGGGGAGGCAGATACGCAGTATTTT
>TRBJ2-5|.|.|TRBV6-1
CASSEGGRETQYF
TGTGCCAGCAGTGAAGGGGGTCGGGAGACCCAGTACTTC
>TRBJ2-1|.|.|TRBV5-1
CASSNRGLGTYNEQFF
TGCGCCAGCAGCAACAGGGGCCTTGGGACTTACAATGAGCAGTTCTTC
>TRBJ2-7|.|TRBD1|TRBV4-1
CASSQGRQGWYEQYF
TGCGCCAGCAGCCAAGGGCGACAGGGTTGGTACGAGCAGTACTTC
>TRBJ2-3|.|TRBD1|TRBV28
CASSPWTGSPTDTQYF
TGTGCCAGCAGTCCTTGGACAGGGTCCCCCACAGATACGCAGTATTTT
>TRBJ2-7|.|.|TRBV21-1
CASPWGFGHQTYEQYF
TGTGCCAGTCCGTGGGGGTTTGGGCACCAAACCTACGAGCAGTACTTC
>TRBJ2-7|.|.|TRBV27
CASRILGDRSYEQYF
TGTGCCAGCAGGATCCTCGGGGACCGCAGCTACGAGCAGTACTTC
>TRBJ2-1|.|TRBD1|TRBV4-3
CASSQEPLQGQYNEQFF
TGCGCCAGCAGCCAAGAGCCATTACAGGGACAGTACAATGAGCAGTTCTTC
>TRBJ2-1|.|.|TRBV4-3
CASSPRQAFPYNEQFF
TGCGCCAGCAGCCCAAGACAAGCGTTCCCCTACAATGAGCAGTTCTTC
>TRBJ2-7|.|.|TRBV27
CATLGTRSPLEQYF
TGTGCCACTCTCGGAACTAGGTCTCCACTCGAGCAGTACTTC
>TRBJ2-1|.|.|TRBV5-1
CASSLVGAGTSYNEQFF
TGCGCCAGCAGCTTGGTCGGAGCGGGCACATCCTACAATGAGCAGTTCTTC
>TRBJ2-5|.|.|TRBV28
CASSLGGIGETQYF
TGTGCCAGCAGTTTAGGGGGAATTGGGGAGACCCAGTACTTC
>TRBJ2-1|once|.|TRBV29-1
CSVTAESYNEQFF
TGCAGCGTTACGGCTGAATCCTACAATGAGCAGTTCTTC
>TRBJ1-1|.|.|TRBV6-1
CASSAGRMNTEAFF
TGTGCCAGCTCAGCTGGGCGGATGAACACTGAAGCTTTCTTT
>TRBJ2-2|.|.|TRBV15
CATSSGPGEYPGELFF
TGTGCCACCAGCAGTGGACCAGGGGAGTATCCCGGGGAGCTGTTTTTT